The source of this T cell receptor (beta chain) is a study of memory CD4+ T cells and cytomegalovirus serostatus. CDR1 is SGHRS and CDR2 is YFSETQ in the germline V gene. The CDR3 totals 14 residues. Unmatched junction bases numbered 8, after V lost 4 bases and J lost 6 bases. As to this clone: The antigen is unknown.

Study outcomes and limitations: Repertoires predicted CMV serostatus with median bootstrapped AUC of roughly 0.96.

The sort gate was single viable CD3+CD4+CD8-CD45RO+ cells for memory CD4+ T cells. Produced via immunoSEQ multiplex PCR; TCRdb's table is partial and in-frame only. This sample has 40,000 to 55,000 clones, with about three quarters found just once. This TCR derives from an adult in good health and CMV-seropositive. The rearrangement joins TRBV5-1 to TRBJ2-7; TRBD2 matches at 9 bases. The sequenced material came from memory CD4+ T cells from blood. Written as DNA, the CDR3 is TGCGCCAGCAGCACCTTAGCGGGAGATCGCGAGCAGTACTTC. It translates to CASSTLAGDREQYF.